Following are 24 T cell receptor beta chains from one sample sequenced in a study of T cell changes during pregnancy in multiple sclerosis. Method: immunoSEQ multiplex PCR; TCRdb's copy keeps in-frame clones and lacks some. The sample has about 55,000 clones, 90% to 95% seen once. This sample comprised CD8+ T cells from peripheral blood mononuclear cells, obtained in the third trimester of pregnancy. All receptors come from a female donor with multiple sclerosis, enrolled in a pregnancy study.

CDR3 in amino acids: CATSRDPEREHGGNIQYF. The CDR3 nucleotides read TGTGCCACCAGCAGAGATCCCGAGCGGGAGCACGGTGGAAACATTCAGTACTTC. V and J are TRBV15 and TRBJ2-4; 8 bases agree with TRBD2. This CDR3 has 18 residues. Per germline, CDR1 LNHNV and CDR2 YYDKDF (reference sequence). V was pared by 0 bases and J by 6 bases, with 13 bases of the junction left unmatched.

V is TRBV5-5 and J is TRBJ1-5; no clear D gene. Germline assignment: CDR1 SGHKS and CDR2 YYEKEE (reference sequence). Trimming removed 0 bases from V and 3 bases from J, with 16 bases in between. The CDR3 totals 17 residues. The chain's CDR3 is CASSLDSIFIDNQPQHF. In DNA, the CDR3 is TGTGCCAGCAGCTTGGACTCTATCTTTATTGACAATCAGCCCCAGCATTTT.

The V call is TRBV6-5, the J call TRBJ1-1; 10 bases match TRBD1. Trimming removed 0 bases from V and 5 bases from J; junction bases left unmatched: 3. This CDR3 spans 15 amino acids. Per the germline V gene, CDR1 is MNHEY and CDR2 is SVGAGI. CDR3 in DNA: TGTGCCAGCAGTTACTCTTGGGACAGGGGAACTGAAGCTTTCTTT. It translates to CASSYSWDRGTEAFF.

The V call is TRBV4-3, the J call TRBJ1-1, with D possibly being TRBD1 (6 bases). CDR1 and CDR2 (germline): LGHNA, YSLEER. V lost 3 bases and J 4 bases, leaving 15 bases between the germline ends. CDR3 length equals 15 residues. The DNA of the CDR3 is TGCGCCAGCAGCCAGGGCACAGGGTTGCGCACTGAAGCTTTCTTT. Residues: CASSQGTGLRTEAFF.

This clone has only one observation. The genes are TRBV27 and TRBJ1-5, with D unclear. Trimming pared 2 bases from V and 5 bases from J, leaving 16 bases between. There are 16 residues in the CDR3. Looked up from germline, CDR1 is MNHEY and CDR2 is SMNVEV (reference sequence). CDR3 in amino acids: CASSLGLRGIDQPQHF. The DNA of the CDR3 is TGTGCCAGCAGTTTAGGACTACGAGGGATCGATCAGCCCCAGCATTTT.

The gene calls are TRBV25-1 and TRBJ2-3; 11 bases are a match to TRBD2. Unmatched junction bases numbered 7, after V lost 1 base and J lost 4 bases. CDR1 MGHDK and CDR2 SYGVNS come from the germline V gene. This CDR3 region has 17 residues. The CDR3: CASSEFDSGRAADTQYF. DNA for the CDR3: TGTGCCAGCAGTGAATTTGATAGCGGGAGGGCCGCAGATACGCAGTATTTT.

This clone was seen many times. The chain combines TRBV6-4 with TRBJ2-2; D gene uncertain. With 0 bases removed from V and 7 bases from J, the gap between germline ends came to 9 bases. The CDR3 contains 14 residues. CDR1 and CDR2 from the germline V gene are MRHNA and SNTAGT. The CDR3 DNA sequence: TGTGCCAGCAGTGACTCGGCGGAGAGCGGGGAGCTGTTTTTT. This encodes CASSDSAESGELFF.

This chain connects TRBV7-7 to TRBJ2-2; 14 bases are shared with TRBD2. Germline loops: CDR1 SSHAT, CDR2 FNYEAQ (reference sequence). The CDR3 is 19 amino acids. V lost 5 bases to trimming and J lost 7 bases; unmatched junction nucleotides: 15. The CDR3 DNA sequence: TGTGCCAGCAGCCTCCATCCGGGACTAGCGGGAGTTAATCTCGGGGAGCTGTTTTTT. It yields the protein CASSLHPGLAGVNLGELFF.

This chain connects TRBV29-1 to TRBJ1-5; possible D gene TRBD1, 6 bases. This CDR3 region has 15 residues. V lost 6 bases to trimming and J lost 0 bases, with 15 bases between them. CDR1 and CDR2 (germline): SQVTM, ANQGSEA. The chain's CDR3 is CSVVDRRSSNQPQHF. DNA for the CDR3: TGCAGCGTAGTTGACAGGCGGTCTAGCAATCAGCCCCAGCATTTT.

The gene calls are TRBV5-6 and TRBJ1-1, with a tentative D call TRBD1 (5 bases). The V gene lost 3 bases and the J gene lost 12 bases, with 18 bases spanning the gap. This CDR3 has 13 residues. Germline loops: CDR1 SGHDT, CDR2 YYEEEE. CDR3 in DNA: TGTGCCAGCAGCTCCTGGCCGGGGGGAAAAACTTTCTTT. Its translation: CASSSWPGGKTFF.

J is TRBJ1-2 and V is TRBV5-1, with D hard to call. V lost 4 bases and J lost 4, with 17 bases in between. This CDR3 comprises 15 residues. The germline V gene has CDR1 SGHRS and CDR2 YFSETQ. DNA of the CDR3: TGCGCCAGCAGCCACGGCCCCAAGGAGGGCTATGGCTACACCTTC. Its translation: CASSHGPKEGYGYTF.

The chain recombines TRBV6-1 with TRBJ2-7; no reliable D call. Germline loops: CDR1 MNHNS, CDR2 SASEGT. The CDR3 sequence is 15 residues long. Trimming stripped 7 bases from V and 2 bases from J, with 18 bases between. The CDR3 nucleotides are TGTGCCAGCACCCATAGAAGTCCGAGCACCTACGAGCAGTACTTC. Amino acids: CASTHRSPSTYEQYF.

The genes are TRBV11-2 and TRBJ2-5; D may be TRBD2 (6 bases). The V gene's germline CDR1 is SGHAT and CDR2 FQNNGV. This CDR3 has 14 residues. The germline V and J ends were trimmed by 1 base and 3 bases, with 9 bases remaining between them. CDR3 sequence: CASSLGLVKETQYF. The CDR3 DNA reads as TGTGCCAGCAGCTTAGGACTAGTCAAAGAGACCCAGTACTTC. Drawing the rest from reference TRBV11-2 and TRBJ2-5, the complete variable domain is EAGVAQSPRYKIIEKRQSVAFWCNPISGHATLYWYQQILGQGPKLLIQFQNNGVVDDSQLPKDRFSAERLKGVDSTLKIQPAKLEDSAVYLCASSLGLVKETQYFGPGTRLLVL.

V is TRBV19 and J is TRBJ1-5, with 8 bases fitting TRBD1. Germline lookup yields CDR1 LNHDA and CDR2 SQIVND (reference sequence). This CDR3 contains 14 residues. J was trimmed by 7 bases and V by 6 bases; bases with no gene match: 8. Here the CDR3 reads CASRMDREGQPQHF. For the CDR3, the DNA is TGTGCCAGTAGGATGGACAGGGAGGGACAGCCCCAGCATTTT.

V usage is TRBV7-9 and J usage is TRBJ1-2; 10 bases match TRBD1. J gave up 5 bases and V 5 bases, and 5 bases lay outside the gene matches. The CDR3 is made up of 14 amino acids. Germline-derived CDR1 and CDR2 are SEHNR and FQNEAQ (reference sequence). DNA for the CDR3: TGTGCCAGCAGCCATGGGACAGGGGATTATGGCTACACCTTC. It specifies CASSHGTGDYGYTF. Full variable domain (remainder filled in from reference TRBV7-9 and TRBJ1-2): DTGVSQNPRHKITKRGQNVTFRCDPISEHNRLYWYRQTLGQGPEFLTYFQNEAQLEKSRLLSDRFSAERPKGSFSTLEIQRTEQGDSAMYLCASSHGTGDYGYTFGSGTRLTVV.

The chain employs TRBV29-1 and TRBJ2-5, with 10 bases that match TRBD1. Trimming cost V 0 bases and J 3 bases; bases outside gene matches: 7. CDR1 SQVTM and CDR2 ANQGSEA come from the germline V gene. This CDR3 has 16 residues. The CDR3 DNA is TGCAGCGTTGAAGATCTTGTAGGGACAGGGGAAGAGACCCAGTACTTC. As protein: CSVEDLVGTGEETQYF.

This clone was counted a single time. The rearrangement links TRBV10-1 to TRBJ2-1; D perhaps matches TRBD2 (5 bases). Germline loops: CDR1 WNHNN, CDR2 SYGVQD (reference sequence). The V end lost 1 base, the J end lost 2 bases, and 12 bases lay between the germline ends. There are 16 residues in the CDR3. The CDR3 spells CASSEFRGQPYNEQFF. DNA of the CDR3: TGCGCCAGCAGTGAGTTTAGAGGGCAACCCTACAATGAGCAGTTCTTC.

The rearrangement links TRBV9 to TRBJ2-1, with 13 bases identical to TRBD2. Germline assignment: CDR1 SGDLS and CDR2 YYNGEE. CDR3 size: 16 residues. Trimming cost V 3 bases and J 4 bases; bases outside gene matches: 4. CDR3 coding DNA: TGTGCCAGCAGCGATGGGACTAGCGGGATTTACAATGAGCAGTTCTTC. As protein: CASSDGTSGIYNEQFF. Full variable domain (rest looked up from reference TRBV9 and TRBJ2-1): DSGVTQTPKHLITATGQRVTLRCSPRSGDLSVYWYQQSLDQGLQFLIQYYNGEERAKGNILERFSAQQFPDLHSELNLSSLELGDSALYFCASSDGTSGIYNEQFFGPGTRLTVL.

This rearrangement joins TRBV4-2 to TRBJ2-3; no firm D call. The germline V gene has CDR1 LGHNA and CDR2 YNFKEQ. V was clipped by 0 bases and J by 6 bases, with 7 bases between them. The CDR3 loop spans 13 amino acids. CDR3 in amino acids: CASSQDPVDTQYF. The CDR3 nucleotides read TGTGCCAGCAGCCAAGATCCCGTGGATACGCAGTATTTT.

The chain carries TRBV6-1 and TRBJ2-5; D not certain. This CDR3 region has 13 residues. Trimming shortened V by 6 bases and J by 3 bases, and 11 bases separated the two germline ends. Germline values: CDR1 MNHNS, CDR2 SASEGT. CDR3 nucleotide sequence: TGTGCCAGCAGCCGTCAACCGGAAGAGACCCAGTACTTC. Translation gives CASSRQPEETQYF.

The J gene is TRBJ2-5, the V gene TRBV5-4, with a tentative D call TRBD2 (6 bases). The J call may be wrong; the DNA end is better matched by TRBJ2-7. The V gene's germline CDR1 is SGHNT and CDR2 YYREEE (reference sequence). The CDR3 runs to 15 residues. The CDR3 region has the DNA TGTGCCAGCAGCTTCCCGGGACTGATCTCCTACGAGCAGTACTTC. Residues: CASSFPGLISYEQYF.

The CDR3 DNA follows: TGTGCCAGCAGATATGGTATTACGGGAGCCGACGCCGGGGAGCTGTTTTTT. As protein: CASRYGITGADAGELFF. This sequence joins TRBV5-4 and TRBJ2-2, with D possibly matching TRBD2 (6 bases). Trimming cost V 5 bases and J 6 bases, with 23 bases left between them. The germline CDR1 and CDR2 sequences are SGHNT and YYREEE (reference sequence). The CDR3 has 17 amino acids. Full variable domain (rest looked up from reference TRBV5-4 and TRBJ2-2): ETGVTQSPTHLIKTRGQQVTLRCSSQSGHNTVSWYQQALGQGPQFIFQYYREEENGRGNFPPRFSGLQFPNYSSELNVNALELDDSALYLCASRYGITGADAGELFFGEGSRLTVL.

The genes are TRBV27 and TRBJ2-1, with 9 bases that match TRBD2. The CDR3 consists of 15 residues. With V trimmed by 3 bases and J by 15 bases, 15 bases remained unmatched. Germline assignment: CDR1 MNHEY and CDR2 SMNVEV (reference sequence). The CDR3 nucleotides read TGTGCCAGCAGTTTGGCGGGAGGGCCGGGAAGAGTCTGGTTCTTC. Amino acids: CASSLAGGPGRVWFF.

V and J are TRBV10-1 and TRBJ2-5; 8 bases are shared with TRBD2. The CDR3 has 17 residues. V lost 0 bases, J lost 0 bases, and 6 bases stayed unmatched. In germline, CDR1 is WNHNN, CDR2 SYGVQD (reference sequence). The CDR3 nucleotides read TGCGCCAGCAGTGAGTCGAGGGCTAGCGGGTACCAAGAGACCCAGTACTTC. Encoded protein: CASSESRASGYQETQYF.